The entry below describes one T cell receptor beta chain. This clonotype is judged large (0.1 to 1%). Its antigen is not yet known. Base quality data are lacking; no much larger clone is found one base away. Tregs were isolated as CD4+CD25+CD127-/low cells. In a larger cohort of fewer than 25 breast cancer patients, a single TRBV12-4/TRBJ1-2 rearrangement was sequenced in tumor Tregs and in blood Treg, naive and memory CD4+ cells. Tumor tissue and lymph nodes obtained by ipsilateral axillary dissection were perfused with PBS, cut into small pieces and digested using collagenase I and hyaluronidase. FACS confirmed that the sorted cell populations were more than 90% pure. These data originate in a study (dated by TCRdb to between 2014 and 2016). Background for the entire study: The study set out to test whether tumor-infiltrating Tregs in breast cancer get recruited from blood Tregs or are instead converted in situ from other CD4+ T cell subsets.

Relative to germline, V is missing 6 bases and J is missing 8 bases, with 11 bases of the junction outside any gene match. Spanning cysteine to phenylalanine, the CDR3 consists of 14 amino acids. Of the read, only the CDR3 DNA is kept; its 42 bases are in frame from base 1. Library creation used multiplex PCR. TCRdb lists the instrument as Ion Torrent PGM. Adaptor-ligated barcode primers were used to amplify TRBV12-4/TRBJ1-2 clonotypes in the roughly 23-patient analysis. The Ion Personal Genome Machine system was used to sequence the TRBV12-4/TRBJ1-2 amplicons from the roughly 23-patient cohort. Turning to the authors' computational methods: Sequencing data were pooled across the five patients for each of nine subset-tissue groups and compared by unsupervised clustering of TCR gene usage. Repertoire similarity was calculated with the Morisita-Horn index, weighting shared sequences by their contribution to each repertoire. TCRdb trimmed public reads at Q25 via fastp, called clones via MiXCR and kept in-frame beta chains. Each CDR3 protein appears once, grouped with its most common genes and DNA. TCRdb's processing, not the authors' own work, is the source of the V and J calls. The table for this sample lists about 100 distinct CDR3 sequences.

The paper's findings and limits, for the study overall: Across roughly 24 patients, about 14% of tumor Treg TRBV12-4/TRBJ1-2 sequences were found to be shared with naive CD4+ cells, compared with under 2% shared with blood Tregs or memory cells. Tumor memory CD4+ T cell TCR gene usage was found to cluster with blood and lymph node memory CD4+ cells and with lymph node naive CD4+ cells. Rather than covering whole repertoires, validation in the larger cohort was restricted to a single TCR beta V-J rearrangement. The TCR alpha and beta sequences of tumor-infiltrating Tregs showed the greatest overlap with tumor naive CD4+ T cells, followed by blood naive CD4+ T cells.

In this chain, TRBV12-3 or TRBV12-4 is recombined with TRBJ1-2, with 8 junctional bases fitting TRBD1. The sequenced sample consisted of tumor-infiltrating Tregs sorted from the breast tumor. The TCR comes from a female donor with breast cancer. The DNA sequence reads TGTGCCAGCAGGGGAGACAGGGGCGGTAAAGGCTACACCTTC. Its amino acids are CASRGDRGGKGYTF.